These 24 T cell receptor beta chains share one sample of origin, sequenced in a study of blood T cells in healthy people across ages. Sample-barcoded 5' priming and a J-beta primer mix drove a second PCR of roughly 6 to 12 cycles. TCRdb called the 5' RACE reads again in MiXCR, with one record for every CDR3 protein. The repertoire holds about 1.8 million distinct CDR3 sequences, with 40% to 55% as singletons. The sample was blood. The receptors originated from a woman in her thirties or forties in good health.

The chain links TRBV24-1 to TRBJ2-3, with 10 bases matching TRBD1. Germline V gene data show CDR1 as KGHDR and CDR2 as SFDVKD. Germline trimming cut 10 bases from V and 1 base from J; bases unmatched to any gene: 1. The CDR3 is made up of 13 amino acids. The CDR3 is CATGQGGTDTQYF. In nucleotides, the CDR3 is TGTGCCACAGGACAGGGGGGCACAGATACGCAGTATTTT.

A single count supports this clonotype. V gene TRBV9 combines with J gene TRBJ2-3; TRBD2 matches 9 bases. Germline lookup yields CDR1 SGDLS and CDR2 YYNGEE. This CDR3 is 14 amino acids long. V lost 6 bases, J lost 2 bases, and 4 bases stayed unmatched. The CDR3 DNA follows: TGTGCCAGCACGACTAGCGGTTACACAGATACGCAGTATTTT. Protein: CASTTSGYTDTQYF.

The chain carries TRBV5-1 and TRBJ1-6; D gene uncertain. V shed 0 bases and J shed 10 bases, with 8 bases lying between them. CDR1 SGHRS and CDR2 YFSETQ come from the germline V gene. The CDR3 is 13 amino acids. CDR3 in amino acids: CASSLDEVSPLHF. CDR3 in DNA: TGCGCCAGCAGCTTGGATGAAGTATCACCCCTCCACTTT.

The chain employs TRBV5-1 and TRBJ2-5; D is undetermined. The V gene lost 0 bases and the J gene lost 1 base, with 7 bases spanning the gap. Germline V gene lookup returns CDR1 SGHRS and CDR2 YFSETQ. CDR3 size: 14 residues. This chain's CDR3 is CASSLETPQETQYF. In DNA form, the CDR3 reads TGCGCCAGCAGCTTGGAGACACCCCAAGAGACCCAGTACTTC.

The CDR3 DNA reads TGCAGTGCTGACAGTGATTATGGCTACACCTTC. It yields the protein CSADSDYGYTF. The chain combines TRBV20-1 with TRBJ1-2; D may be TRBD1 (5 bases). V was clipped by 5 bases and J by 5 bases, with 9 bases between them. CDR1 and CDR2 (germline): DFQATT, SNEGSKA (reference sequence). This CDR3 comprises 11 residues.

The chain employs TRBV6-2 or TRBV6-3 and TRBJ2-7; 8 bases are shared with TRBD1. CDR1 and CDR2 (germline): MNHEY, SVGEGT. J lost 3 bases, V lost 1 base, and 5 bases had no gene match. The CDR3 spans 15 residues. The CDR3 here is CASSYFWDRLYEQYF. The CDR3 nucleotides read TGTGCCAGCAGTTACTTTTGGGACAGGCTCTACGAGCAGTACTTC.

This clonotype was seen only a few times. The rearrangement uses TRBV18 and TRBJ1-2; TRBD1 might be the D (5 bases). Trimming left V 2 bases short and J 4 bases short, with 14 bases between. CDR1 is KGHSH, CDR2 LQKENI, per germline. The CDR3 runs 15 residues. Here the CDR3 reads CASSPAGREPYGYTF. The CDR3 DNA reads as TGTGCCAGCTCACCAGCGGGCAGGGAGCCCTATGGCTACACCTTC.

This clonotype was picked up one time. This chain uses TRBV20-1 with TRBJ2-3; D gene ambiguous. The CDR3 consists of 13 residues. Germline CDR1 reads DFQATT; CDR2 reads SNEGSKA (reference sequence). Trimming removed 3 bases from V and 6 bases from J, with 13 bases in between. CDR3 protein: CSASNPTADTQYF. CDR3 bases: TGCAGTGCTAGCAACCCCACGGCGGATACGCAGTATTTT.

This clonotype was recorded a few times. V is TRBV14 and J is TRBJ1-2; D is ambiguous. Germline CDR1 SGHDN, CDR2 FVKESK. There are 14 residues in the CDR3. The V and J ends lost 2 bases and 7 bases respectively, with 14 bases between them. CDR3: CASSQRAEVAGYTF. The CDR3 coding sequence is TGTGCCAGCAGCCAACGGGCGGAAGTAGCTGGCTACACCTTC.

The V and J genes are TRBV24-1 and TRBJ2-1, with 13 bases identical to TRBD2. The CDR3 is 13 amino acids. CDR1 is KGHDR, CDR2 SFDVKD, per germline. The ends lost 10 bases at V and 5 bases at J; junction bases unmatched: 1. CDR3 protein: CATGLAGDNEQFF. DNA for the CDR3: TGTGCCACTGGACTAGCGGGGGACAATGAGCAGTTCTTC.

This clonotype was seen repeatedly, ten times or more. The rearrangement uses TRBV29-1 and TRBJ2-6; tentative D call: TRBD2 (5 bases). This CDR3 region has 15 residues. Germline lookup yields CDR1 SQVTM and CDR2 ANQGSEA. V lost 2 bases and J lost 0, with 8 bases in between. The chain's CDR3 is CSVESAGSGANVLTF. The CDR3 region has the DNA TGCAGCGTTGAATCGGCGGGCTCTGGGGCCAACGTCCTGACTTTC.

V is TRBV13 and J is TRBJ2-3; 11 bases agree with TRBD2. This CDR3 spans 16 amino acids. The V gene's germline CDR1 is PRHDT and CDR2 FYEKMQ (reference sequence). V shed 4 bases and J 0 bases; nucleotides not matched to a gene: 3. CDR3 region: CASSWRTSGSTDTQYF. The DNA of the CDR3 is TGTGCCAGCAGCTGGAGGACTAGCGGGAGCACAGATACGCAGTATTTT.

The CDR3 protein is CASSQGGPQITSYSGANVLTF. In nucleotides, the CDR3 is TGTGCCAGCAGCCAAGGGGGGCCACAGATCACCTCATACTCTGGGGCCAACGTCCTGACTTTC. The V and J genes are TRBV3-1 and TRBJ2-6; a possible D gene is TRBD1 (6 bases). The germline V and J ends were trimmed by 1 base and 0 bases, with 22 bases remaining between them. Germline assignment: CDR1 LGHDT and CDR2 YNNKEL (reference sequence). The CDR3 length is 21 residues.

This clonotype was found a few times. The chain employs TRBV9 and TRBJ2-1, with 9 bases aligning to TRBD1. This CDR3 has 16 residues. V was pared by 0 bases and J by 10 bases, with 11 bases of the junction left unmatched. Germline V lookup: CDR1 SGDLS, CDR2 YYNGEE. The DNA of the CDR3 is TGTGCCAGCAGCGTAGGGGACAGGGTGACTACAGGGGAGCAGTTCTTC. It codes for CASSVGDRVTTGEQFF.

The chain combines TRBV7-2 with TRBJ1-1; D might be TRBD1 (6 bases). The CDR3 is made up of 14 amino acids. Germline V gives CDR1 SGHTA, CDR2 FQGNSA. Deletions cut 5 bases from V and 5 bases from J, with 15 bases between. The CDR3, as DNA: TGTGCCAGCAGCCCCGGGGGGCGGAGGACTGAAGCTTTCTTT. Amino acids: CASSPGGRRTEAFF.

The CDR3 spells CATAPDRVNEKLFF. The CDR3 bases are TGTGCCACCGCCCCGGACAGGGTTAATGAAAAACTGTTTTTT. V is TRBV2 and J is TRBJ1-4, with 8 bases that match TRBD1. With 10 bases clipped from V and 4 bases from J, the junction kept 8 bases outside the gene matches. Germline CDR1 reads SNHLY; CDR2 reads FYNNEI. The CDR3 runs to 14 residues.

The J gene is TRBJ2-7, the V gene TRBV5-1, with no clear D. Gene TRBJ2-5 matches the end of the DNA better, so the J call may be wrong. This CDR3 region has 16 residues. Per the germline V gene, CDR1 is SGHRS and CDR2 is YFSETQ. This chain's CDR3 is CASSLGNGLRGETQYF. CDR3 nucleotides: TGCGCCAGCAGCTTGGGCAACGGGCTTCGAGGAGAGACCCAGTACTTC.

V is TRBV20-1 and J is TRBJ2-4, with D perhaps TRBD1 (6 bases). This CDR3 has 15 residues. CDR1 and CDR2 (germline): DFQATT, SNEGSKA (reference sequence). Trimming removed 7 bases from V and 1 base from J, with 17 bases in between. CDR3 sequence (DNA): TGCAGTGTTACTCCGACAGGACAGGCCAAAAACATTCAGTACTTC. The encoded protein is CSVTPTGQAKNIQYF.

The table lists this clonotype with a few counts. This chain links TRBV2 with TRBJ2-4; D possibly matches TRBD1 or TRBD2 (5 bases each). The CDR3 is 13 amino acids. Between the trimmed V and J ends, which lost 10 bases and 4 bases, there was a span of 14 bases. Germline V CDR1 and CDR2: SNHLY, FYNNEI. CDR3: CATDRDPKNIQYF. In nucleotides, the CDR3 is TGTGCCACCGACCGGGACCCAAAAAACATTCAGTACTTC.

This clonotype was recorded only once. V is TRBV6-6 and J is TRBJ2-5; TRBD2 agrees at 7 bases. The CDR3 has 14 residues. The trim removed 5 bases at V and 7 bases at J, leaving 10 bases unmatched. Germline-derived CDR1 and CDR2 are MNHNY and SVGAGI (reference sequence). The CDR3 loop reads CASSPRRGEGTQYF. The CDR3 DNA sequence: TGTGCCAGCAGTCCTCGACGGGGGGAGGGGACCCAGTACTTC.

The sample holds a few counts of this clonotype. The gene calls are TRBV28 and TRBJ2-4; TRBD1 matches at 7 bases. There are 11 residues in the CDR3. V lost 4 bases and J lost 15; bases outside the gene matches: 6. Germline CDR1 is MDHEN and CDR2 is SYDVKM. As DNA, the CDR3 is TGTGCCAGCAGTTCTGACAGGGTTGGGTACTTC. Translation: CASSSDRVGYF. The variable domain in full, completed from reference TRBV28 and TRBJ2-4, reads DVKVTQSSRYLVKRTGEKVFLECVQDMDHENMFWYRQDPGLGLRLIYFSYDVKMKEKGDIPEGYSVSREKKERFSLILESASTNQTSMYLCASSSDRVGYFGAGTRLSVL.

The chain is built from TRBV10-3 and TRBJ2-3; D uncertain. The germline gives CDR1 ENHRY, CDR2 SYGVKD. The V end lost 4 bases, the J end lost 5 bases, and 7 bases lay between the germline ends. The CDR3 is 12 residues long. In DNA form, the CDR3 reads TGTGCCATCAGTGGCTATGGAGATACGCAGTATTTT. Translating it yields CAISGYGDTQYF.

This clonotype was detected a few times. The chain combines TRBV29-1 with TRBJ2-6; D assignment may be TRBD1 or TRBD2 (6 bases each). V was clipped by 3 bases and J by 2 bases, with 11 bases between them. CDR1 is SQVTM and CDR2 is ANQGSEA in the germline V gene. The CDR3 has 15 residues. The CDR3 DNA reads TGCAGCGTTGAGGGGGGCGGCACTGGGGCCAACGTCCTGACTTTC. Its translation is CSVEGGGTGANVLTF.

The chain combines TRBV4-3 with TRBJ1-1; no clear D gene. The germline V gene has CDR1 LGHNA and CDR2 YSLEER. V lost 8 bases, J lost 0 bases, and 16 bases lay in between. This CDR3 is built from 15 residues. The CDR3 DNA follows: TGCGCCAGCGCACAACATCGTTGGTTGAACACTGAAGCTTTCTTT. This sequence encodes CASAQHRWLNTEAFF.